The entry that follows covers one T cell receptor (beta chain) sequence. Its specificity is unknown. The data are from a study of a mutant IDH1 vaccine in newly diagnosed glioma. The study's findings and limits: Altogether, around 93% of patients exhibited vaccine-induced immune responses.

Sequencing was performed with immunoSEQ multiplex PCR; in TCRdb, only in-frame clones are kept and a portion is missing. The data show 20,000 to 25,000 clones, with nearly 90% seen just once and around 6% held by the top ten. Time point noted: week 11, during vaccination. Every vaccination contained 300 ug of the mutant IDH1 20-mer peptide and was paired with topical imiquimod. The CDR3 extends over 15 amino acids. Germline V gene data show CDR1 as SGDLS and CDR2 as YYNGEE. The ends were cut back, 0 bases at V and 3 bases at J, with 9 bases in the middle. V gene TRBV9 combines with J gene TRBJ1-4; D is undetermined. Sequenced material: PBMCs, taken from a glioma patient whose treatment included an IDH1 peptide vaccine. The sequence derives from a woman aged 35 to 49 with glioma. The CDR3 region is CASSVDWRSNEKLFF. The CDR3 DNA is TGTGCCAGCAGCGTAGATTGGAGGTCTAATGAAAAACTGTTTTTT.